The sequence of this T cell receptor beta chain was determined in a study of T cell responses to AZD1222 COVID-19 vaccine. Study context: Recipients boosted at about 4 weeks or about 12 weeks are pooled.

As regards this clone: Its target is not known.

Whole-study findings and limits: Spike-specific TCR breadth rose after two AZD1222 doses, and depth rose as well. Researchers report vaccine-associated CD4 TCRs spanning spike, with dominance at 160-218 and 743-854. Repertoire sampling was restricted to post-peak T cell response timepoints.

V lost 8 bases, J lost 5 bases, and 16 bases lay in between. Per the germline V gene, CDR1 is KGHSH and CDR2 is LQKENI. This CDR3 has 15 residues. Method: immunoSEQ multiplex PCR; TCRdb's copy keeps in-frame clones and lacks some. Of around 130,000 clones listed, about 88% are singletons. This chain joins TRBV18 and TRBJ1-6, with D perhaps matching TRBD1 (5 bases). The sequence was collected from an adult in good health. The sequenced sample was peripheral blood, obtained on day 0 of AZD1222 vaccination. CDR3: CASHQEGRNNSPLHF. The CDR3 nucleotides read TGTGCCAGCCATCAAGAGGGGCGGAATAATTCACCCCTCCACTTT.